A single sample gave rise to the 2 T cell receptor beta chains below, sequenced in a study of T cells in Graves' hyperthyroidism and ophthalmopathy. The CDR3 regions of TCR beta were amplified from RNA transcripts. When the TCR CDR3 underwent first-round RT-PCR, the HTBI primer set was used. TCRdb fed the multiplex PCR reads into MiXCR, producing one record per CDR3 protein. Of about 400,000 distinct CDR3 sequences in the sample, more than 13% were seen once. Sequencing was done on a sample of blood. The origin of the receptors is a woman in her 30s with Graves' hyperthyroidism.

In this sample, this clonotype turned up many times. The chain links TRBV28 to TRBJ1-2; TRBD1 aligns across 7 bases. V was clipped by 6 bases and J by 2 bases; unmatched bases: 3. Germline V gene lookup returns CDR1 MDHEN and CDR2 SYDVKM. The CDR3 sequence is 13 residues long. Here the CDR3 reads CASSQGQNYGYTF. The CDR3 DNA reads as TGTGCCAGCAGCCAGGGACAGAACTATGGCTACACCTTC.

The CDR3 is CASSYRTPKETQYF. The CDR3 DNA is TGTGCCAGCAGTTACCGGACACCCAAAGAGACCCAGTACTTC. This sequence joins TRBV6-9 and TRBJ2-5, with TRBD1 as a possible D gene (5 bases). From germline, CDR1 is MNHGY and CDR2 SVAAGI. Trimming stripped 3 bases from V and 3 bases from J, with 11 bases between. The CDR3 consists of 14 residues.